A single sample gave rise to the 8 T cell receptor beta chains below, sequenced in a study of blood T cells in healthy people across ages. A second roughly 7 to 11 cycle PCR used barcoded and J-beta primers. TCRdb re-derived calls from the 5' RACE reads in MiXCR, one entry per CDR3 protein. The data contain some 370,000 distinct CDR3 sequences, 50% to 60% of them seen just once; the ten biggest clones take up around 49%. The sequencing sample was made of blood. The receptors were gathered from a man aged 60 to 69 in good health.

The chain uses TRBV20-1 and TRBJ2-5; 10 bases match TRBD1. CDR3 length: 13 amino acids. Trimming took 6 bases from V and 7 from J; bases not matched to a gene: 8. Germline CDR1 is DFQATT and CDR2 is SNEGSKA (reference sequence). In DNA, the CDR3 is TGCAGTGCCGTCGGGACAGGGGATGGGACCCAGTACTTC. It yields the protein CSAVGTGDGTQYF.

This rearrangement joins TRBV12-3 or TRBV12-4 to TRBJ2-3, with 8 bases aligning to TRBD2. Germline trimming cut 7 bases from V and 3 bases from J; bases unmatched to any gene: 15. The CDR3 is 17 residues long. The CDR3 DNA is TGTGCCAGCACCCTCGGAGGTAGCGGGGTGAGAACAGATACGCAGTATTTT. Protein: CASTLGGSGVRTDTQYF.

This clonotype was counted between two and nine times. The chain couples TRBV25-1 to TRBJ2-3; D is possibly TRBD1 or TRBD2 (5 bases each). Between the trimmed V and J ends, which lost 4 bases and 0 bases, there was a span of 5 bases. The CDR3 spans 13 residues. Per germline, CDR1 MGHDK and CDR2 SYGVNS. CDR3 DNA: TGTGCCAGCAGTGGGGACAGCACAGATACGCAGTATTTT. It translates to CASSGDSTDTQYF.

V usage is TRBV7-3 and J usage is TRBJ2-5; possibly TRBD2 for D (5 bases). The V end lost 1 base, the J end lost 11 bases, and 32 bases lay between the germline ends. Looked up from germline, CDR1 is SGHTA and CDR2 is FQGTGA. The CDR3 length is 19 residues. CDR3 sequence (DNA): TGTGCCAGCAGCTTAAAAGAGGGTCGTGGGCGGAGCGGTATTGGGGAGCAGTACTTC. This sequence encodes CASSLKEGRGRSGIGEQYF.

CDR3 amino acids: CSASPVDNQPQHF. The CDR3 region has the DNA TGCAGTGCTAGCCCCGTGGACAATCAGCCCCAGCATTTT. This rearrangement joins TRBV20-1 to TRBJ1-5; D gene unclear. The germline CDR1 and CDR2 sequences are DFQATT and SNEGSKA (reference sequence). CDR3 length: 13 residues. V lost 3 bases and J 3 bases, leaving 9 bases between the germline ends.

J is TRBJ2-5 and V is TRBV20-1; 15 nucleotides align to TRBD2. The CDR3 extends over 16 amino acids. V lost 1 base to trimming and J lost 5 bases; unmatched junction nucleotides: 5. Germline V gene data show CDR1 as DFQATT and CDR2 as SNEGSKA (reference sequence). CDR3: CSARGTSGRGGETQYF. CDR3 nucleotide sequence: TGCAGTGCTAGAGGGACTAGCGGGAGGGGGGGGGAGACCCAGTACTTC.

This clonotype showed up just a few times. The CDR3 coding sequence is TGCAGTGCTTCAGGATTAGGCGGGGGGCCCGTAGAGACGCAGTATTTT. This translates into CSASGLGGGPVETQYF. V is TRBV20-1 and J is TRBJ2-3; 8 nucleotides match TRBD2. Germline V gene sequence: CDR1 DFQATT, CDR2 SNEGSKA (reference sequence). J lost 9 bases, V lost 5 bases, and 19 bases had no gene match. This CDR3 is 16 amino acids long.

This clonotype was seen a few times. The V call is TRBV3-1, the J call TRBJ2-7; TRBD1 might be the D (6 bases). Looked up from germline, CDR1 is LGHDT and CDR2 is YNNKEL (reference sequence). Trimming cost V 4 bases and J 6 bases, with 16 bases left between them. The CDR3 runs 14 residues. CDR3 coding DNA: TGTGCCAGCAGCCCCCCGGGGACAATGGGCGAGCAGTACTTC. Amino acid sequence: CASSPPGTMGEQYF.